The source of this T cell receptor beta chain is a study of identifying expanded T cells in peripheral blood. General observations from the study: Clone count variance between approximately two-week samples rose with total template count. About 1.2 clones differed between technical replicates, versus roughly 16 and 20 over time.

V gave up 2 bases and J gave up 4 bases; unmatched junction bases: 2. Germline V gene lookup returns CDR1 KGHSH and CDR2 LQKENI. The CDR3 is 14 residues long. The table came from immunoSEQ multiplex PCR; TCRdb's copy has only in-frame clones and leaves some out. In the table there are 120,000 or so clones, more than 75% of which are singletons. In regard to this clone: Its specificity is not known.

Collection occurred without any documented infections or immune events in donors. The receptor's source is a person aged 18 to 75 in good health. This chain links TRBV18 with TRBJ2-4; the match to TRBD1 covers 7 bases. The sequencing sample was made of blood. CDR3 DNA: TGTGCCAGCTCACCAGTGGGACAGAAAAACATTCAGTACTTC. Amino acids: CASSPVGQKNIQYF.